The next 32 T cell receptor beta chains were all read from a single sample in a study of blood T cell repertoires in COVID-19. TCRdb's table, derived via immunoSEQ multiplex PCR, lists solely in-frame clones and lacks some. The data contain about 160,000 clones, around 82% of them singletons. Material for sequencing was peripheral blood. The source of these receptors is a man aged 55 to 70 who had recovered from COVID-19.

This chain connects TRBV27 to TRBJ2-6; the D is unclear. This CDR3 region has 14 residues. With 1 base removed from V and 4 bases from J, the gap between germline ends came to 5 bases. CDR1 is MNHEY and CDR2 is SMNVEV in the germline V gene (reference sequence). The CDR3 protein is CASSLLSGANVLTF. Here the CDR3 DNA reads TGTGCCAGCAGTTTATTATCCGGGGCCAACGTCCTGACTTTC. The variable domain in full, completed from reference TRBV27 and TRBJ2-6, reads EAQVTQNPRYLITVTGKKLTVTCSQNMNHEYMSWYRQDPGLGLRQIYYSMNVEVTDKGDVPEGYKVSRKEKRNFPLILESPSPNQTSLYFCASSLLSGANVLTFGAGSRLTVL.

This chain joins TRBV7-3 and TRBJ2-6; a possible D gene is TRBD1 (6 bases). This CDR3 has 18 residues. Trimming took off 4 bases at V and 1 base at J, with 17 bases between the two ends. The germline CDR1 and CDR2 sequences are SGHTA and FQGTGA. The CDR3, as DNA: TGTGCCAGCAGCTCCCCCCTTGGGGGCTCTTCTGGGGCCAACGTCCTGACTTTC. Amino acid sequence: CASSSPLGGSSGANVLTF.

The chain employs TRBV5-6 and TRBJ2-1, with 7 bases aligning to TRBD1. This CDR3 spans 14 amino acids. In germline, CDR1 is SGHDT, CDR2 YYEEEE. The junction had 2 bases not matched to a gene; V was cut back by 2 bases and J by 3 bases. The CDR3 DNA reads TGTGCCAGCAGCTTCGGGGACAGCTACAATGAGCAGTTCTTC. Its translation is CASSFGDSYNEQFF.

The chain combines TRBV15 with TRBJ1-6; 9 nucleotides align to TRBD1. Germline-derived CDR1 and CDR2 are LNHNV and YYDKDF (reference sequence). The CDR3 length is 16 residues. V shed 0 bases, J shed 8 bases, and the junction held 5 bases outside the gene matches. The CDR3 here is CATSRDRTGVDSPLHF. The CDR3 DNA sequence: TGTGCCACCAGCAGAGACAGGACAGGGGTGGATTCACCCCTCCACTTT.

The chain couples TRBV5-1 to TRBJ2-5; the match to TRBD2 covers 9 bases. Germline CDR1 and CDR2: SGHRS and YFSETQ. The CDR3 length is 17 residues. Losses at the gene ends were 2 bases for V and 0 bases for J; bases not matched to a gene: 8. The CDR3 here is CASSFTRGGANQETQYF. The CDR3 DNA is TGCGCCAGCAGCTTTACGCGGGGGGGCGCTAACCAAGAGACCCAGTACTTC.

A single count supports this clone. The chain links TRBV6-5 to TRBJ1-3; possibly TRBD1 for D (5 bases). The CDR3 has 15 residues. The ends were cut back, 2 bases at V and 2 bases at J, with 10 bases in the middle. CDR1 and CDR2 from the germline V gene are MNHEY and SVGAGI. The CDR3 bases are TGTGCCAGCAGTTACCGGGGGTGGACTGGAAACACCATATATTTT. Encoded protein: CASSYRGWTGNTIYF.

The chain recombines TRBV29-1 with TRBJ2-2; 9 bases match TRBD2. The CDR3 runs to 16 residues. Germline CDR1 SQVTM, CDR2 ANQGSEA. Trimming removed 7 bases from V and 4 bases from J; junction bases left unmatched: 13. CDR3 DNA: TGCAGCGGCGGAGATCTCGCGGGGGGGCCCACCGGGGAGCTGTTTTTT. It specifies CSGGDLAGGPTGELFF.

The chain recombines TRBV6-5 with TRBJ2-4, with a possible D match to TRBD2 (6 bases). The V and J ends lost 11 bases and 5 bases respectively, with 10 bases between them. Germline V CDR1 and CDR2: MNHEY, SVGAGI. The CDR3 sequence is 11 residues long. CDR3 region: CAGLRENIQYF. The CDR3 DNA reads TGTGCCGGACTACGGGAAAACATTCAGTACTTC.

CDR3 sequence reads: CASTRGGPNEQFF. The CDR3 DNA follows: TGTGCCAGTACTCGCGGGGGGCCCAATGAGCAGTTCTTC. This rearrangement joins TRBV19 to TRBJ2-1; the match to TRBD2 covers 8 bases. With 7 bases clipped from V and 6 bases from J, the junction kept 5 bases outside the gene matches. CDR3 length: 13 residues. CDR1 and CDR2 (germline): LNHDA, SQIVND (reference sequence).

This chain joins TRBV19 and TRBJ1-6; D may be TRBD1 (6 bases). V gave up 3 bases and J gave up 5 bases, with 11 bases separating them. Germline V gives CDR1 LNHDA, CDR2 SQIVND (reference sequence). The CDR3 sequence is 15 residues long. CDR3 DNA: TGTGCCAGTAGTATGACGCCAGGGGATAATTCACCCCTCCACTTT. This encodes CASSMTPGDNSPLHF.

CDR3 loop: CASSPGAGWVNEQFF. The CDR3 DNA follows: TGTGCCAGCAGCCCCGGGGCGGGGTGGGTCAATGAGCAGTTCTTC. The J gene is TRBJ2-1, the V gene TRBV7-3; D perhaps matches TRBD2 (6 bases). From germline, CDR1 is SGHTA and CDR2 FQGTGA. The CDR3 has 15 residues. V shed 5 bases and J shed 6 bases, with 17 bases lying between them.

This clone was counted ten times or more. This chain connects TRBV19 to TRBJ1-1; D gene uncertain. Per germline, CDR1 LNHDA and CDR2 SQIVND (reference sequence). V was cut by 4 bases and J by 10 bases, with 13 bases left in between. The CDR3 is made up of 12 amino acids. The CDR3 DNA reads as TGTGCCAGTAGTACCTCGGGGAAGGTAGCTTTCTTT. It translates to CASSTSGKVAFF. The variable domain in full, with the rest retrieved from reference TRBV19 and TRBJ1-1, is DGGITQSPKYLFRKEGQNVTLSCEQNLNHDAMYWYRQDPGQGLRLIYYSQIVNDFQKGDIAEGYSVSREKKESFPLTVTSAQKNPTAFYLCASSTSGKVAFFGQGTRLTVV.

The chain recombines TRBV9 with TRBJ2-3, with 9 bases lining up with TRBD2. This CDR3 is 17 amino acids long. Trimming removed 2 bases from V and 4 bases from J; junction bases left unmatched: 11. Germline loops: CDR1 SGDLS, CDR2 YYNGEE. The CDR3: CASSVDNSGGGADTQYF. CDR3 sequence (DNA): TGTGCCAGCAGCGTGGATAATAGCGGGGGTGGTGCAGATACGCAGTATTTT.

V and J are TRBV12-3 or TRBV12-4 and TRBJ1-2; 7 bases line up with TRBD1. This CDR3 has 11 amino acids. V shed 1 base, J shed 14 bases, and the junction held 4 bases outside the gene matches. The CDR3 bases are TGTGCCAGCAGTTTAGAAGACAGGGAGACCTTC. Residues: CASSLEDRETF.

This chain joins TRBV7-8 and TRBJ2-2; 13 nucleotides match TRBD2. V shed 5 bases, J shed 4 bases, and the junction held 7 bases outside the gene matches. Germline CDR1 is SGHVS and CDR2 is FQNEAQ. The CDR3 consists of 17 residues. In DNA form, the CDR3 reads TGTGCCAGCAGCCCCCGACTAGCGGGGGGTATCACCGGGGAGCTGTTTTTT. Its protein is CASSPRLAGGITGELFF.

This clone is a singleton in its sample. V usage is TRBV18 and J usage is TRBJ1-3, with unresolved D. CDR3 length: 16 amino acids. CDR1 and CDR2 (germline): KGHSH, LQKENI. The V gene lost 5 bases and the J gene lost 3 bases, with 17 bases spanning the gap. The DNA of the CDR3 is TGTGCCAGCTCAAAAACCACGGGAGAGGGTGGAAACACCATATATTTT. Amino acid sequence: CASSKTTGEGGNTIYF.

The rearrangement joins TRBV4-1 to TRBJ2-7, with D maybe TRBD2 (6 bases). This CDR3 region has 17 residues. Germline loops: CDR1 MGHRA, CDR2 YSYEKL. Between the trimmed V and J ends, which lost 0 bases and 5 bases, there was a span of 20 bases. For the CDR3, the DNA is TGCGCCAGCAGCCAAGATAGGGAGGAGGCAGGGCAGCACGAGCAGTACTTC. Translation: CASSQDREEAGQHEQYF.

This clone appeared once. The chain employs TRBV2 and TRBJ2-1, with D tentatively TRBD2 (7 bases). Germline V gene data show CDR1 as SNHLY and CDR2 as FYNNEI. V lost 6 bases, J lost 10 bases, and 19 bases lay in between. The CDR3 totals 14 residues. CDR3 sequence reads: CASREWGGREEQFF. For the CDR3, the DNA is TGTGCCAGCAGGGAGTGGGGGGGCCGTGAGGAGCAGTTCTTC.

J is TRBJ2-1 and V is TRBV24-1; 8 bases are shared with TRBD1. J lost 4 bases, V lost 4 bases, and 8 bases had no gene match. Germline V gene data show CDR1 as KGHDR and CDR2 as SFDVKD. The CDR3 sequence is 16 residues long. In nucleotides, the CDR3 is TGTGCCACCAGTGACCCAGGACAGGGTAAATACAATGAGCAGTTCTTC. This translates into CATSDPGQGKYNEQFF.

The chain links TRBV27 to TRBJ1-2, with a weak D call TRBD1 (6 bases). CDR1 is MNHEY and CDR2 is SMNVEV in the germline V gene (reference sequence). The CDR3 sequence is 13 residues long. The V gene lost 5 bases and the J gene lost 2 bases, with 9 bases spanning the gap. In DNA form, the CDR3 reads TGTGCCAGCAGTCCCACAGGGAACTATGGCTACACCTTC. Its protein is CASSPTGNYGYTF.

The rearrangement links TRBV24-1 to TRBJ1-2, with D unresolved. The V and J ends lost 3 bases and 0 bases respectively, with 10 bases between them. CDR1 KGHDR and CDR2 SFDVKD come from the germline V gene. This CDR3 is built from 15 residues. CDR3 loop: CATSDPEGTNYGYTF. The CDR3 region has the DNA TGTGCCACCAGTGATCCGGAGGGCACTAACTATGGCTACACCTTC.

The chain recombines TRBV6-4 with TRBJ1-1; TRBD1 matches at 8 bases. Germline CDR1 is MRHNA and CDR2 is SNTAGT. The CDR3 is 15 residues long. Germline trimming cut 6 bases from V and 3 bases from J; bases unmatched to any gene: 9. CDR3 protein: CASSVDRARDTEAFF. In DNA form, the CDR3 reads TGTGCCAGCAGCGTGGACAGGGCAAGGGACACTGAAGCTTTCTTT.

The chain carries TRBV10-3 and TRBJ1-4; TRBD1 is a possible D gene (6 bases). This CDR3 spans 16 amino acids. Trimming cost V 6 bases and J 0 bases, with 14 bases left between them. Germline values: CDR1 ENHRY, CDR2 SYGVKD. The CDR3 loop is CAISGGRSATNEKLFF. CDR3 nucleotides: TGTGCCATCAGCGGGGGGCGGTCAGCAACTAATGAAAAACTGTTTTTT.

The chain links TRBV3-1 (or the pseudogene TRBV3-2) to TRBJ1-6; no firm D call. With 1 base removed from V and 15 bases from J, the gap between germline ends came to 19 bases. The germline V gene has CDR1 LGHDT and CDR2 YNNKEL (reference sequence). The CDR3 extends over 15 amino acids. Here the CDR3 DNA reads TGTGCCAGCAGCCAAGTGGGTCAAGACTTTTGGCGCCTCCACTTT. Translating it yields CASSQVGQDFWRLHF.

The J gene is TRBJ1-4, the V gene TRBV15; 7 nucleotides align to TRBD1. Germline trimming cut 0 bases from V and 11 bases from J; bases unmatched to any gene: 3. Per the germline V gene, CDR1 is LNHNV and CDR2 is YYDKDF (reference sequence). This CDR3 has 13 amino acids. CDR3 sequence (DNA): TGTGCCACCAGCAGAGATACAGGGGCTAAACTGTTTTTT. It is translated as CATSRDTGAKLFF.

This clone has only a few counts. In nucleotides, the CDR3 is TGTGCCAGCAGTTACGGGAGGGCGGACACTGAAGCTTTCTTT. Translating it yields CASSYGRADTEAFF. The V call is TRBV6-5, the J call TRBJ1-1; D is unclear. The V end was cut by 2 bases, the J end by 3 bases, with 10 bases between. The CDR3 is 14 residues long. The V gene's germline CDR1 is MNHEY and CDR2 SVGAGI.

The chain is built from TRBV28 and TRBJ1-1, with D perhaps matching TRBD1 (6 bases). The germline V and J ends were trimmed by 5 bases and 5 bases, with 18 bases remaining between them. Germline CDR1 MDHEN, CDR2 SYDVKM. This CDR3 comprises 15 residues. CDR3 sequence reads: CASSPGGGRRTEAFF. Written as DNA, the CDR3 is TGTGCCAGCAGTCCAGGCGGGGGGCGGAGAACTGAAGCTTTCTTT.

This sequence joins TRBV7-2 and TRBJ1-1; D possibly corresponds to TRBD1 (6 bases). Trimming stripped 6 bases from V and 2 bases from J, with 10 bases between. Germline V gene lookup returns CDR1 SGHTA and CDR2 FQGNSA. The CDR3 runs 13 residues. CDR3 in amino acids: CASRLDSNTEAFF. As DNA, the CDR3 is TGTGCCAGCAGATTGGACAGTAACACTGAAGCTTTCTTT.

The V gene is TRBV4-3, the J gene TRBJ1-1; D might be TRBD1 (5 bases). Germline V gene data show CDR1 as LGHNA and CDR2 as YSLEER. This CDR3 comprises 15 residues. V lost 0 bases and J 5 bases, leaving 13 bases between the germline ends. CDR3 protein: CASSQDRAYPTEAFF. CDR3 DNA sequence: TGCGCCAGCAGCCAAGACAGGGCTTATCCAACTGAAGCTTTCTTT.

Only one count was recorded for this clone. The chain is built from TRBV9 and TRBJ2-1; possible D gene TRBD2, 7 bases. The CDR3 has 16 residues. The V gene's germline CDR1 is SGDLS and CDR2 YYNGEE. Trimming pared 4 bases from V and 8 bases from J, leaving 22 bases between. The CDR3 sequence: CASSFQPGGLGYEQFF. DNA for the CDR3: TGTGCCAGCAGCTTCCAACCCGGGGGGCTCGGGTATGAGCAGTTCTTC.

The chain combines TRBV6-5 with TRBJ1-2, with 8 bases matching TRBD1. The CDR3 is 14 amino acids. The junction had 5 bases not matched to a gene; V was cut back by 5 bases and J by 3 bases. Germline V gene lookup returns CDR1 MNHEY and CDR2 SVGAGI. CDR3 bases: TGTGCCAGCAGTCCGGCAGGGGGCGACTATGGCTACACCTTC. This sequence encodes CASSPAGGDYGYTF.

The chain carries TRBV27 and TRBJ2-1; TRBD2 agrees at 11 bases. The CDR3 has 15 amino acids. CDR1 and CDR2 (germline): MNHEY, SMNVEV (reference sequence). After removal of 5 bases from V and 4 bases from J, the junction contained 4 bases not matched to a gene. CDR3 DNA sequence: TGTGCCAGCAGTCCGGGACTAGCGGTTTACAATGAGCAGTTCTTC. Its translation is CASSPGLAVYNEQFF.